The rows below give T cell receptor beta chains drawn from one sample of a study of T-cell memory formation after mild COVID-19. TCRdb processed the 5' RACE reads anew with MiXCR; each CDR3 protein has one entry. Seen here are more than 400,000 distinct CDR3 sequences, 18% observed once, and the top ten hold more than 9%. The sequenced sample consisted of PBMCs or a T cell subset sorted from them (not recorded which). Source of these receptors: an adult woman who had mild COVID-19 (a few samples of this study predate the infection). Cell type and time point are not known. CDR3s include the opening cysteine and the closing phenylalanine or tryptophan. The D gene is left open where the match is weak. Clone size appears in some rows only: once, few, many, or a class for an expanded clone.

D gene: NA
clone size: few
CDR3 length: 13
V gene: TRBV12-3/TRBV12-4
J gene: TRBJ2-5
CDR3 DNA: TGTGCCAGCACCAAGGGCTATCAAGAGACCCAGTACTTC
CDR3 protein: CASTKGYQETQYF

D gene: TRBD2
clone size: few
CDR3 length: 19
V gene: TRBV5-1
J gene: TRBJ2-1
CDR3 DNA: TGCGCCAGCAGCTCCGGGACTAGCGGGAACCCCCGACTTGGTAGTGAGCAGTTCTTC
CDR3 protein: CASSSGTSGNPRLGSEQFF

D gene: TRBD1
clone size: few
CDR3 length: 16
V gene: TRBV18
J gene: TRBJ2-7
CDR3 DNA: TGTGCCAGCTCATCAAGGACAGGCACGGTTCAAGGGGAGCAGTACTTC
CDR3 protein: CASSSRTGTVQGEQYF

D gene: NA
clone size: few
CDR3 length: 13
V gene: TRBV7-3
J gene: TRBJ2-7
CDR3 DNA: TGTGCCAGCAGCTTAAGACCCGGGGACGAGCAGTACTTC
CDR3 protein: CASSLRPGDEQYF

D gene: TRBD2
clone size: NA
CDR3 length: 18
V gene: TRBV18
J gene: TRBJ2-7
CDR3 DNA: TGTGCCAGCTCACCACCGGGACTACCGATTCGGGGGGTCTACGAGCAGTACTTC
CDR3 protein: CASSPPGLPIRGVYEQYF

D gene: NA
clone size: few
CDR3 length: 16
V gene: TRBV5-4
J gene: TRBJ1-2
CDR3 DNA: TGTGCCAGCAGCTTGGATAGGGGCACGGTTAACTATGGCTACACCTTC
CDR3 protein: CASSLDRGTVNYGYTF

D gene: TRBD2
clone size: NA
CDR3 length: 17
V gene: TRBV4-1
J gene: TRBJ2-7
CDR3 DNA: TGCGCCAGCAGCCAAATCCTAGCGGGGGCCGCCTCCTACGAGCAGTACTTC
CDR3 protein: CASSQILAGAASYEQYF

D gene: NA
clone size: once
CDR3 length: 13
V gene: TRBV28
J gene: TRBJ1-2
CDR3 DNA: TGTGCCAGCGGGGTCTCTTGGTACTATGGCTACACCTTC
CDR3 protein: CASGVSWYYGYTF

D gene: TRBD1
clone size: few
CDR3 length: 15
V gene: TRBV5-1
J gene: TRBJ1-5
CDR3 DNA: TGCGCCAGCAGCTCGGACACAGGGGGCAATCAGCCCCAGCATTTT
CDR3 protein: CASSSDTGGNQPQHF

D gene: NA
clone size: NA
CDR3 length: 15
V gene: TRBV5-6
J gene: TRBJ2-1
CDR3 DNA: TGTGCCAGCAGCTCCGGGGCTTTCGCCTACAATGAGCAGTTCTTC
CDR3 protein: CASSSGAFAYNEQFF